This T cell receptor (beta chain) is from a study of T-cell memory formation after mild COVID-19. TCRdb analysed the 5' RACE reads with MiXCR anew, one entry per CDR3 protein. The profile covers a few hundred thousand distinct CDR3 sequences, with around 30% appearing a single time and about 13% taken by the ten largest. Sample: PBMCs or a T cell subset sorted from them (not recorded which). The receptor was derived from an adult woman who had mild COVID-19 (a few samples of this study predate the infection). Cell type and time point are not known.

The CDR3 DNA reads as TGTGCCAGCAGCTTAGGGGGCGGCCCCTCCGCAGATACGCAGTATTTT. This gives the protein CASSLGGGPSADTQYF. This chain connects TRBV7-2 to TRBJ2-3; D perhaps matches TRBD1 (5 bases). The CDR3 is made up of 16 amino acids. Germline V gene sequence: CDR1 SGHTA, CDR2 FQGNSA. V was clipped by 1 base and J by 4 bases, with 15 bases between them.